The 10 T cell receptor beta chains given below trace back to one sample, sequenced in a study of blood T cell repertoires in COVID-19. Produced via immunoSEQ multiplex PCR; TCRdb's table is partial and in-frame only. This table holds roughly 300,000 clones, roughly 90% found once. The sample comprised peripheral blood. The receptors come from a woman in her 30s with COVID-19, enrolled during active disease.

The chain is built from TRBV4-1 and TRBJ2-7; the match to TRBD1 covers 9 bases. The CDR3 spans 15 residues. From germline, CDR1 is MGHRA and CDR2 YSYEKL. Trimming took 4 bases from V and 2 from J; bases not matched to a gene: 6. CDR3 bases: TGCGCCAGCAGCCCGGGACAGGGAGCACCCTACGAGCAGTACTTC. Amino acid sequence: CASSPGQGAPYEQYF.

J is TRBJ2-7 and V is TRBV5-1; no clear D gene. Per germline, CDR1 SGHRS and CDR2 YFSETQ. V was pared by 1 base and J by 3 bases, with 14 bases between. The CDR3 has 15 residues. The CDR3 reads CASSLRTSGYYEQYF. The CDR3 bases are TGCGCCAGCAGCTTGCGAACCTCCGGGTACTACGAGCAGTACTTC.

The chain is built from TRBV24-1 and TRBJ2-1, with 7 bases matching TRBD2. With V trimmed by 9 bases and J by 6 bases, 4 bases remained unmatched. CDR1 KGHDR and CDR2 SFDVKD come from the germline V gene. This CDR3 is built from 12 residues. CDR3 loop: CATGEGSNEQFF. CDR3 bases: TGTGCCACCGGGGAGGGAAGCAATGAGCAGTTCTTC.

The chain carries TRBV6-4 and TRBJ2-2; TRBD2 agrees at 13 bases. The CDR3 totals 16 residues. CDR1 and CDR2 from the germline V gene are MRHNA and SNTAGT. The ends lost 6 bases at V and 6 bases at J; junction bases unmatched: 7. CDR3 DNA sequence: TGTGCCAGCAGCCCGACCGGGACTAGCGGGGCCGGGGAGCTGTTTTTT. This sequence encodes CASSPTGTSGAGELFF.

This rearrangement joins TRBV7-2 to TRBJ2-3; D may be TRBD1 (6 bases). Germline-derived CDR1 and CDR2 are SGHTA and FQGNSA. Trimming left V 2 bases short and J 2 bases short, with 11 bases between. CDR3 length: 15 amino acids. Here the CDR3 reads CASSLLQGSTDTQYF. In nucleotides, the CDR3 is TGTGCCAGCAGCTTATTACAGGGATCCACAGATACGCAGTATTTT.

The rearrangement links TRBV7-8 to TRBJ2-2; 8 bases are shared with TRBD2. In germline, CDR1 is SGHVS, CDR2 FQNEAQ. The trim removed 3 bases at V and 3 bases at J, leaving 6 bases unmatched. The CDR3 loop spans 16 amino acids. The CDR3 reads CASSFWTSKDTGELFF. CDR3 nucleotide sequence: TGTGCCAGCAGCTTTTGGACTAGCAAGGACACCGGGGAGCTGTTTTTT.

In its sample, this clone was seen once. This sequence joins TRBV6-4 and TRBJ1-6, with 8 bases matching TRBD1. CDR1 is MRHNA and CDR2 is SNTAGT in the germline V gene. Trimming cost V 8 bases and J 7 bases; bases outside gene matches: 4. The CDR3 is 13 amino acids. This CDR3 is CASPDRENSPLHF. The CDR3 bases are TGTGCCAGCCCGGACAGGGAGAATTCACCCCTCCACTTT.

The gene calls are TRBV30 and TRBJ1-2; D possibly corresponds to TRBD1 (5 bases). This CDR3 is built from 13 residues. The V end lost 7 bases, the J end lost 8 bases, and 20 bases lay between the germline ends. In germline, CDR1 is GTSNPN, CDR2 SVGIG (reference sequence). This chain's CDR3 is CAFPGGGLDGYTF. The DNA of the CDR3 is TGTGCCTTCCCCGGGGGAGGGCTAGACGGCTACACCTTC.

CDR3 in DNA: TGTGCCAGCAGCTTTGGGGGGGCCCATACGCAGTATTTT. It specifies CASSFGGAHTQYF. This chain uses TRBV5-5 with TRBJ2-3; the D gene is possibly TRBD2 (7 bases). This CDR3 contains 13 residues. Trimming took 2 bases from V and 7 from J, leaving 11 bases between them. The V gene's germline CDR1 is SGHKS and CDR2 YYEKEE (reference sequence).

The chain employs TRBV11-2 and TRBJ2-7, with 11 bases fitting TRBD2. With V trimmed by 1 base and J by 6 bases, 5 bases remained unmatched. Germline lookup yields CDR1 SGHAT and CDR2 FQNNGV. This CDR3 comprises 15 residues. The CDR3 here is CASSLAVLAGVEQYF. CDR3 sequence (DNA): TGTGCCAGCAGCTTAGCGGTACTAGCGGGAGTCGAGCAGTACTTC.